This TCR beta chain was found in a study of shared clonotypes between healthy human individuals. Method: immunoSEQ multiplex PCR; TCRdb's copy keeps in-frame clones and lacks some. The sample records millions of clones, around 95% being singletons. The CDR3 consists of 14 residues. Germline CDR1 reads ENHRY; CDR2 reads SYGVKD. With 10 bases clipped from V and 0 bases from J, the junction kept 1 base outside the gene matches. The receptor was isolated from a man between 18 and 35 years old in good health. What was sequenced was naive CD4+ T cells sorted from blood. Sample subset: CD45RA+ positively selected. V and J are TRBV10-3 and TRBJ2-2; 11 positions agree with TRBD2. The CDR3 here is CATTSGTNTGELFF. CDR3 nucleotides: TGTGCCACGACTAGCGGGACGAACACCGGGGAGCTGTTTTTT.